This note documents a single T cell receptor (beta chain) sequence. Its antigen is currently unknown. The PCR employed 60 Vbeta primers together with 13 Jbeta primers. Clones were read by immunoSEQ multiplex PCR, and TCRdb kept only the in-frame ones, dropping some. Altogether about 150,000 clones are present, approximately 69% being singletons, with the ten largest covering around 2.3%. These donors, healthy bone marrow donors, were studied. This specimen comes from a study of cytomegalovirus exposure and HLA in healthy donors. Study-level results: Presence/absence analyses rested on an assumption that sequencing depth was roughly uniform across donors. The records held CMV serostatus as the only immune exposure information.

V was clipped by 0 bases and J by 2 bases, with 8 bases between them. This CDR3 has 15 residues. Germline CDR1 reads LGHNA; CDR2 reads YSLEER. Input material: PBMCs. The chain couples TRBV4-3 to TRBJ1-3; D is undetermined. This receptor was taken from a man younger than 40 in good health and CMV-seronegative. The CDR3 sequence is CASSQDPSAGNTIYF. As DNA, the CDR3 is TGCGCCAGCAGCCAAGATCCGTCAGCTGGAAACACCATATATTTT.